This T cell receptor (beta chain) was found in a study of T cell responses to AZD1222 COVID-19 vaccine. The study, taken as a whole, reports: Clonal diversity was possibly underestimated, and the donors were mostly white British, with more females. Regions left unmutated in variants are reportedly the target of nearly half of spike-specific TCRs.

Sequenced by immunoSEQ multiplex PCR; TCRdb stores in-frame clones only, minus some. This table holds some 110,000 clones, 90% found once. Recipients boosted at about 4 weeks or about 12 weeks are pooled. Concerning this clone: Its antigen is still unknown.

The CDR3 sequence is 14 residues long. The ends were cut back, 5 bases at V and 14 bases at J, with 19 bases in the middle. Germline loops: CDR1 PRHDT, CDR2 FYEKMQ (reference sequence). This material consisted of peripheral blood, taken 28 days after the second AZD1222 dose. This receptor was identified in an adult who received the AZD1222 COVID-19 vaccine. This chain links TRBV13 with TRBJ1-6, with D tentatively TRBD1 (5 bases). The CDR3 is CASSPSTRDPALHF. The CDR3 DNA follows: TGTGCCAGCAGCCCATCCACCCGGGACCCCGCCCTCCACTTT.